Following are 19 T cell receptor beta chains from one sample sequenced in a study of blood T cell repertoires in COVID-19. Sequencing was performed with immunoSEQ multiplex PCR; in TCRdb, only in-frame clones are kept and a portion is missing. The sample gives 240,000 or so clones, approximately 84% of which show up once; about 3% is in the top ten. Sequencing was done on a sample of peripheral blood. The receptor set was obtained from a woman in her twenties or thirties who had recovered from COVID-19.

The CDR3 bases are TGTGCTAGTGGTTTGGCAGGGGGCGCTGGGGCCAACGTCCTGACTTTC. The encoded protein is CASGLAGGAGANVLTF. The chain is built from TRBV12-5 and TRBJ2-6; 8 bases are shared with TRBD1. The length of the CDR3 is 16 residues. Unmatched junction bases numbered 1, after V lost 1 base and J lost 2 bases. Germline values: CDR1 LGHNT, CDR2 FRNRAP. Variable domain in full (rest from reference TRBV12-5 and TRBJ2-6): DARVTQTPRHKVTEMGQEVTMRCQPILGHNTVFWYRQTMMQGLELLAYFRNRAPLDDSGMPKDRFSAEMPDATLATLKIQPSEPRDSAVYFCASGLAGGAGANVLTFGAGSRLTVL.

The gene calls are TRBV4-3 and TRBJ1-2; 8 bases align to TRBD1. Germline assignment: CDR1 LGHNA and CDR2 YSLEER. The CDR3 has 16 residues. V gave up 4 bases and J gave up 10 bases; unmatched junction bases: 17. The CDR3 DNA is TGCGCCAGCAGCCTCAACCTCCCGGGACAGGAAGAAATCTACACCTTC. Translating gives CASSLNLPGQEEIYTF.

This clone was detected only a few times. The chain combines TRBV7-9 with TRBJ2-5; possible D gene TRBD2, 6 bases. This CDR3 contains 15 residues. The ends were cut back, 3 bases at V and 2 bases at J, with 13 bases in the middle. CDR1 SEHNR and CDR2 FQNEAQ come from the germline V gene (reference sequence). The DNA of the CDR3 is TGTGCCAGCAGCTTCGGGGACTCTCCTCAAGAGACCCAGTACTTC. Its protein is CASSFGDSPQETQYF.

The gene calls are TRBV3-1 (or the pseudogene TRBV3-2) and TRBJ2-2, with TRBD2 identical over 12 bases. CDR3 length: 18 amino acids. With V trimmed by 2 bases and J by 4 bases, 8 bases remained unmatched. CDR1 and CDR2 from the germline V gene are LGHDT and YNNKEL (reference sequence). In nucleotides, the CDR3 is TGTGCCAGCAGCCAACGGACTAGCGGGGCCCCGGGCACCGGGGAGCTGTTTTTT. It encodes CASSQRTSGAPGTGELFF.

This chain uses TRBV10-2 with TRBJ2-3; the D is unclear. The CDR3 is 15 residues long. Trimming left V 4 bases short and J 2 bases short, with 13 bases between. Germline values: CDR1 WSHSY, CDR2 SAAADI. The CDR3 nucleotides read TGCGCCAGCAGTGGCCGGGTCCCGTCCACAGATACGCAGTATTTT. Protein: CASSGRVPSTDTQYF.

The CDR3 nucleotides read TGTGCCAGCACCACGGATGGGAGTGACACTGAAGCTTTCTTT. The encoded protein is CASTTDGSDTEAFF. The chain couples TRBV6-6 to TRBJ1-1, with D unresolved. Germline V CDR1 and CDR2: MNHNY, SVGAGI (reference sequence). With 7 bases removed from V and 3 bases from J, the gap between germline ends came to 15 bases. This CDR3 spans 14 amino acids.

The chain couples TRBV10-3 to TRBJ2-3, with D possibly TRBD2 on 7 matching bases. V was trimmed by 1 base and J by 0 bases, leaving 11 bases between them. This CDR3 is built from 16 residues. Germline V gene sequence: CDR1 ENHRY, CDR2 SYGVKD. The CDR3 DNA sequence: TGTGCCATCAGTGAGTGGGGGGGCCAGAGCACAGATACGCAGTATTTT. Translating it yields CAISEWGGQSTDTQYF.

This chain joins TRBV3-1 (or the pseudogene TRBV3-2) and TRBJ1-1; D perhaps matches TRBD1 (5 bases). The CDR3 runs to 17 residues. The germline V gene encodes CDR1 LGHDT and CDR2 YNNKEL (reference sequence). The V and J ends lost 1 base and 3 bases respectively, with 18 bases between them. The CDR3 loop reads CASSQVRGRSSDTEAFF. CDR3 bases: TGTGCCAGCAGCCAAGTTAGGGGTCGGTCCTCAGACACTGAAGCTTTCTTT.

This chain links TRBV4-3 with TRBJ2-1; D might be TRBD1 (6 bases). There are 15 residues in the CDR3. The V and J ends lost 1 base and 4 bases respectively, with 11 bases between them. CDR1 and CDR2 (germline): LGHNA, YSLEER. CDR3 in amino acids: CASSQVQGLYNEQFF. The DNA of the CDR3 is TGCGCCAGCAGCCAAGTTCAGGGGCTTTACAATGAGCAGTTCTTC.

The rearrangement uses TRBV3-1 (or the pseudogene TRBV3-2) and TRBJ1-5, with 7 bases fitting TRBD1. Germline V gene sequence: CDR1 LGHDT, CDR2 YNNKEL (reference sequence). This CDR3 spans 20 amino acids. Germline trimming cut 2 bases from V and 2 bases from J; bases unmatched to any gene: 18. Here the CDR3 DNA reads TGTGCCAGCAGCCAAAGACCCTTTCGGGCAGGGGGACGGGGCAATCAGCCCCAGCATTTT. Its translation: CASSQRPFRAGGRGNQPQHF.

The chain couples TRBV21-1 to TRBJ2-7; TRBD1, the table's D call, lacks a check against the DNA. TRBV21-1 is an annotated pseudogene. CDR3 length: 17 amino acids. In nucleotides, the CDR3 is TGTGCCAGCAGCAAAGCGGTGACAGCCATGGTCTTGTGGGAGCAGTACTTC. Its translation is CASSKAVTAMVLWEQYF.

This chain uses TRBV20-1 with TRBJ2-3; possibly TRBD2 for D (7 bases). Germline assignment: CDR1 DFQATT and CDR2 SNEGSKA (reference sequence). CDR3 size: 15 residues. Trimming took 6 bases from V and 5 from J, leaving 21 bases between them. CDR3 sequence: CSASGGRGAGDTQYF. CDR3 DNA sequence: TGCAGTGCCAGTGGAGGTCGGGGGGCGGGAGATACGCAGTATTTT.

The chain recombines TRBV2 with TRBJ1-2, with D uncertain. In germline, CDR1 is SNHLY, CDR2 FYNNEI. The germline V and J ends were trimmed by 5 bases and 7 bases, with 14 bases remaining between them. The CDR3 is 13 residues long. This chain's CDR3 is CASSRTSGSGYTF. The CDR3 region has the DNA TGTGCCAGCAGTAGAACTTCGGGTTCTGGCTACACCTTC.

This rearrangement joins TRBV19 to TRBJ1-4; 8 bases match TRBD1. V shed 9 bases and J 5 bases; nucleotides not matched to a gene: 5. Per germline, CDR1 LNHDA and CDR2 SQIVND (reference sequence). The CDR3 extends over 13 amino acids. In nucleotides, the CDR3 is TGTGCCAGCACACGGACAGGGAATGAAAAACTGTTTTTT. Translated, it gives CASTRTGNEKLFF.

The V gene is TRBV19, the J gene TRBJ1-1, with TRBD1 identical over 8 bases. In germline, CDR1 is LNHDA, CDR2 SQIVND (reference sequence). V trimming: 5 bases; J trimming: 1 base; junction bases outside the gene matches: 3. The CDR3 runs 14 residues. The CDR3 here is CASSVGQGNTEAFF. Here the CDR3 DNA reads TGTGCCAGTAGTGTAGGACAGGGGAACACTGAAGCTTTCTTT.

The J gene is TRBJ2-3, the V gene TRBV7-7; perhaps TRBD1 as D (6 bases). The germline V and J ends were trimmed by 8 bases and 0 bases, with 15 bases remaining between them. CDR3 size: 15 residues. The germline gives CDR1 SSHAT, CDR2 FNYEAQ (reference sequence). CDR3 nucleotides: TGTGCCAGCCGTCAGGGGCTAACTAGCACAGATACGCAGTATTTT. Amino acid sequence: CASRQGLTSTDTQYF. Full variable domain (missing parts from reference TRBV7-7 and TRBJ2-3): GAGVSQSPRYKVTKRGQDVTLRCDPISSHATLYWYQQALGQGPEFLTYFNYEAQPDKSGLPSDRFSAERPEGSISTLTIQRTEQRDSAMYRCASRQGLTSTDTQYFGPGTRLTVL.

V and J are TRBV19 and TRBJ2-7; 8 nucleotides agree with TRBD1. CDR3 size: 14 residues. Germline-derived CDR1 and CDR2 are LNHDA and SQIVND (reference sequence). The ends lost 4 bases at V and 2 bases at J; junction bases unmatched: 4. The CDR3 loop is CASSTRQGPYEQYF. The CDR3 DNA reads TGTGCCAGTAGTACCCGACAGGGGCCCTACGAGCAGTACTTC.

The rearrangement links TRBV4-3 to TRBJ2-2, with TRBD1 as a possible D gene (6 bases). This CDR3 is built from 15 residues. Germline V gene data show CDR1 as LGHNA and CDR2 as YSLEER. V lost 0 bases to trimming and J lost 5 bases, with 10 bases between them. The CDR3, as DNA: TGCGCCAGCAGCCAAGACTCACAGGGTACCGGGGAGCTGTTTTTT. Its translation is CASSQDSQGTGELFF.

This clone came up a few times. The rearrangement uses TRBV2 and TRBJ2-3, with TRBD1 matching 12 bases. The CDR3 totals 18 residues. CDR1 SNHLY and CDR2 FYNNEI come from the germline V gene. V lost 4 bases and J lost 4; bases outside the gene matches: 12. The CDR3 DNA reads TGTGCCAGCAGTGTCCTCCCCGCCGGGACAGGGGGCCCAGATACGCAGTATTTT. Protein product: CASSVLPAGTGGPDTQYF.